What follows are 18 T cell receptor beta chains derived from one specimen sequenced in a study of shared clonotypes between healthy human individuals. Data came from immunoSEQ multiplex PCR; TCRdb stores just in-frame clones and leaves some out. The repertoire holds approximately 2,000,000 clones, 90% to 95% seen once, with 1.5% to 2% in the top ten. Naive CD8 cells lacked CD45RO, underwent positive selection for CCR7 and left out terminally differentiated effector memory CD45RA+ cells. Specimen: naive CD8+ T cells from PBMCs. The receptors were gathered from a man between 18 and 35 years old in good health. Some clones in this sample may be carry-over from other donors' samples.

The chain is built from TRBV27 and TRBJ2-1, with 11 bases that match TRBD2. V was pared by 3 bases and J by 6 bases, with 4 bases of the junction left unmatched. The CDR3 length is 15 residues. The germline V gene has CDR1 MNHEY and CDR2 SMNVEV (reference sequence). Here the CDR3 DNA reads TGTGCCAGCAGTTTTAGCGGGAGGGGTTTCAATGAGCAGTTCTTC. Its protein is CASSFSGRGFNEQFF.

The chain uses TRBV9 and TRBJ2-1, with TRBD2 as a possible D gene (6 bases). The V gene lost 2 bases and the J gene lost 10 bases, with 19 bases spanning the gap. In germline, CDR1 is SGDLS, CDR2 YYNGEE. The CDR3 loop spans 15 amino acids. DNA of the CDR3: TGTGCCAGCAGCGTTCGGGACTCCTGGGTGAACGAGCAGTTCTTC. This codes for CASSVRDSWVNEQFF.

The count of this clone is one. The genes are TRBV13 and TRBJ1-1; D unclear. Trimming cost V 0 bases and J 12 bases, with 17 bases left between them. CDR3 size: 14 residues. Germline CDR1 and CDR2: PRHDT and FYEKMQ (reference sequence). CDR3 amino acids: CASSLGRVTYSSFF. The CDR3 region has the DNA TGTGCCAGCAGCTTAGGTAGGGTAACTTATTCCTCTTTCTTT.

The chain carries TRBV10-1 and TRBJ2-3; D possibly corresponds to TRBD1 (6 bases). The CDR3 runs 15 residues. V lost 2 bases and J lost 3, with 12 bases in between. The V gene's germline CDR1 is WNHNN and CDR2 SYGVQD (reference sequence). DNA for the CDR3: TGCGCCAGCAGTGAGGTGCCAGGGGTGACAGATACGCAGTATTTT. It specifies CASSEVPGVTDTQYF.

This chain uses TRBV2 with TRBJ2-1; D remains ambiguous. Germline V lookup: CDR1 SNHLY, CDR2 FYNNEI. This CDR3 contains 16 residues. Between the trimmed V and J ends, which lost 3 bases and 0 bases, there was a span of 12 bases. The DNA for the CDR3 is TGTGCCAGCAGTGAGATCCCTAGGAGCTCCTACAATGAGCAGTTCTTC. As protein: CASSEIPRSSYNEQFF.

The rearrangement uses TRBV28 and TRBJ1-2, with 9 nucleotides matching TRBD1. The CDR3 has 15 amino acids. The trim removed 4 bases at V and 3 bases at J, leaving 6 bases unmatched. The germline V gene encodes CDR1 MDHEN and CDR2 SYDVKM. CDR3 sequence: CASSSGTGNDYGYTF. The CDR3 DNA is TGTGCCAGCAGTTCAGGGACAGGGAATGACTATGGCTACACCTTC.

This clone was seen a few times. The rearrangement links TRBV9 to TRBJ1-1; maybe TRBD1 (6 bases). This CDR3 spans 15 amino acids. CDR1 and CDR2 from the germline V gene are SGDLS and YYNGEE. Trimming left V 4 bases short and J 0 bases short, with 13 bases between. CDR3: CASSPRGSLNTEAFF. The DNA of the CDR3 is TGTGCCAGCAGCCCCAGGGGAAGCCTGAACACTGAAGCTTTCTTT.

The chain is built from TRBV28 and TRBJ1-4; D unclear. Germline CDR1 and CDR2: MDHEN and SYDVKM. This CDR3 is 16 amino acids long. Trimming left V 5 bases short and J 6 bases short, with 19 bases between. DNA of the CDR3: TGTGCCAGCAGTCTCACCTTGGACGGCCGGGATGAAAAACTGTTTTTT. As protein: CASSLTLDGRDEKLFF.

The J gene is TRBJ2-7, the V gene TRBV5-4; perhaps TRBD2 as D (5 bases). From germline, CDR1 is SGHNT and CDR2 YYREEE (reference sequence). V was pared by 4 bases and J by 6 bases, with 14 bases between. The CDR3 runs to 13 residues. The chain's CDR3 is CASSPEGDLEQYF. The CDR3 bases are TGTGCCAGCAGCCCCGAGGGTGATCTCGAGCAGTACTTC.

The chain employs TRBV19 and TRBJ2-7; TRBD1 is a possible D gene (5 bases). CDR1 is LNHDA and CDR2 is SQIVND in the germline V gene (reference sequence). V gave up 6 bases and J gave up 0 bases, with 12 bases separating them. The length of the CDR3 is 14 residues. The CDR3 sequence: CASSQIGDSYEQYF. The CDR3 DNA is TGTGCCAGTAGCCAGATAGGGGACTCCTACGAGCAGTACTTC.

The gene calls are TRBV14 and TRBJ1-2; D call uncertain. With 0 bases removed from V and 4 bases from J, the gap between germline ends came to 9 bases. Per germline, CDR1 SGHDN and CDR2 FVKESK. The CDR3 is 14 residues long. The CDR3 loop reads CASSQDRSPYGYTF. In DNA form, the CDR3 reads TGTGCCAGCAGCCAAGACAGGTCCCCCTATGGCTACACCTTC. The whole variable domain, remainder taken from reference TRBV14 and TRBJ1-2, is EAGVTQFPSHSVIEKGQTVTLRCDPISGHDNLYWYRRVMGKEIKFLLHFVKESKQDESGMPNNRFLAERTGGTYSTLKVQPAELEDSGVYFCASSQDRSPYGYTFGSGTRLTVV.

V usage is TRBV28 and J usage is TRBJ2-7; D uncertain. Trimming removed 5 bases at V and 4 bases at J, with 15 bases between. CDR1 and CDR2 (germline): MDHEN, SYDVKM. The CDR3 extends over 14 amino acids. The CDR3 is CASSNSRIEYEQYF. The CDR3 DNA follows: TGTGCCAGCAGTAACTCGAGGATAGAGTACGAGCAGTACTTC.

As regards this clone: Other DNA sequences in this specimen translate into the identical CDR3. The J gene is TRBJ1-5, the V gene TRBV6-6, with D unclear. Trimming cost V 2 bases and J 0 bases, with 5 bases left between them. Germline loops: CDR1 MNHNY, CDR2 SVGAGI (reference sequence). The CDR3 is 14 residues long. DNA for the CDR3: TGTGCCAGCAGTTACCCCGATAGCAATCAGCCCCAGCATTTT. Protein: CASSYPDSNQPQHF.

A note on this clone: The sample carries other DNA sequences with the same CDR3. The chain combines TRBV29-1 with TRBJ1-5; 8 nucleotides agree with TRBD1. The germline gives CDR1 SQVTM, CDR2 ANQGSEA. Trimming removed 6 bases from V and 4 bases from J; junction bases left unmatched: 2. The CDR3 extends over 12 amino acids. CDR3: CSVGTGNQPQHF. In nucleotides, the CDR3 is TGCAGCGTCGGGACAGGAAATCAGCCCCAGCATTTT.

The CDR3 DNA reads as TGTGCCAGTAGTATAGGGTTATCCTACAATGAGCAGTTCTTC. It translates to CASSIGLSYNEQFF. The chain is built from TRBV19 and TRBJ2-1; D gene uncertain. Germline V gene sequence: CDR1 LNHDA, CDR2 SQIVND (reference sequence). V was cut by 1 base and J by 1 base, with 5 bases left in between. The CDR3 spans 14 residues.

The chain is built from TRBV27 and TRBJ1-5; no reliable D call. Germline loops: CDR1 MNHEY, CDR2 SMNVEV (reference sequence). The V end was cut by 5 bases, the J end by 1 base, with 12 bases between. The CDR3 covers 15 residues. The CDR3 is CASSGYLGSNQPQHF. The DNA of the CDR3 is TGTGCCAGCAGTGGATACTTGGGGAGCAATCAGCCCCAGCATTTT.

The gene calls are TRBV4-3 and TRBJ2-7; D is unclear. Germline V CDR1 and CDR2: LGHNA, YSLEER. Trimming left V 0 bases short and J 1 base short, with 25 bases between. CDR3 length: 20 amino acids. CDR3 in DNA: TGCGCCAGCAGCCAAGATCTTAGGAGTGGTCCGCAGGCCATATCCTACGAGCAGTACTTC. Translation gives CASSQDLRSGPQAISYEQYF.

The gene calls are TRBV5-6 and TRBJ2-3; 12 nucleotides agree with TRBD2. The CDR3 totals 16 residues. V gave up 3 bases and J gave up 3 bases; unmatched junction bases: 5. Germline CDR1 and CDR2: SGHDT and YYEEEE. This CDR3 reads CASSSGLAGFTDTQYF. DNA for the CDR3: TGTGCCAGCAGCTCGGGACTAGCGGGTTTTACAGATACGCAGTATTTT.